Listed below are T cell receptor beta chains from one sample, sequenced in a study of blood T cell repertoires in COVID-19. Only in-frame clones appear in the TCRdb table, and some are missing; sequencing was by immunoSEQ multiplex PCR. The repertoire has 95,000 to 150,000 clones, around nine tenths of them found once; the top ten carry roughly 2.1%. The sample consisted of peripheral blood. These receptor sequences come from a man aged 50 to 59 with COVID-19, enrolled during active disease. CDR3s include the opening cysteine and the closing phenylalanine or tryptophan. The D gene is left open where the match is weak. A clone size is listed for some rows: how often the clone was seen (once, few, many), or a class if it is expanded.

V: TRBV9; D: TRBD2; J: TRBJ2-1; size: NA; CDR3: CASSPSGRRDNEQFF; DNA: TGTGCCAGCAGCCCTAGCGGGAGAAGGGACAATGAGCAGTTCTTC
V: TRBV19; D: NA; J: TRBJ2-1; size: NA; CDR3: CASSGVQGSEQFF; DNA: TGTGCCAGTAGCGGGGTACAGGGCAGTGAGCAGTTCTTC
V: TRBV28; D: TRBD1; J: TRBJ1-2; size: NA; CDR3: CASSLSGTANYGYTF; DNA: TGTGCCAGCAGTTTAAGTGGGACAGCTAACTATGGCTACACCTTC
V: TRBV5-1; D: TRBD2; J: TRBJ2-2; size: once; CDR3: CASSRPTSGNTGELFF; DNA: TGCGCCAGCAGCAGACCTACTAGCGGGAACACCGGGGAGCTGTTTTTT
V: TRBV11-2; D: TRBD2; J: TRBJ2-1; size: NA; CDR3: CASSRTATSGSGNEQFF; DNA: TGTGCCAGCAGCCGAACTGCTACTAGCGGGAGTGGGAATGAGCAGTTCTTC
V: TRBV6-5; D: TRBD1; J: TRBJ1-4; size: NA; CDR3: CASSRGTGGEKLFF; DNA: TGTGCCAGCAGCCGTGGGACAGGGGGTGAAAAACTGTTTTTT
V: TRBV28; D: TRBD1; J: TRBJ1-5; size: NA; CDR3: CASSFWAGTGSNQPQHF; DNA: TGTGCCAGCAGTTTTTGGGCCGGGACAGGGTCGAATCAGCCCCAGCATTTT
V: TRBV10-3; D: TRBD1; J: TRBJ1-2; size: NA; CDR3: CATGTGNNYGYTF; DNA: TGTGCCACCGGGACAGGAAATAACTATGGCTACACCTTC
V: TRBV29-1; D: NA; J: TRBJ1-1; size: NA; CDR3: CSGPGGPGTEAFF; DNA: TGCAGCGGACCGGGGGGGCCGGGCACTGAAGCTTTCTTT
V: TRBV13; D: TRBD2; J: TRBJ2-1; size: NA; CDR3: CASSFGGRASSYNEQFF; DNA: TGTGCCAGCAGCTTTGGCGGGAGGGCCTCTTCCTACAATGAGCAGTTCTTC
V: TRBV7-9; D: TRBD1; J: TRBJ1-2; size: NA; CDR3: CASSLEDRRGVFTF; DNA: TGTGCCAGCAGCTTAGAGGACAGGAGGGGAGTTTTCACCTTC
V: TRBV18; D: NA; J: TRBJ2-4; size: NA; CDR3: CASSPSPRGDIQYF; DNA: TGTGCCAGCTCACCAAGCCCCAGGGGGGACATTCAGTACTTC
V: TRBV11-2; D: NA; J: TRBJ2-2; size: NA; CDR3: CASSLVRNTGELFF; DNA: TGTGCCAGCAGCTTAGTTAGGAACACCGGGGAGCTGTTTTTT
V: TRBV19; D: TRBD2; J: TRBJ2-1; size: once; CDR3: CATSSEGLAGGRVQFF; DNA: TGTGCCACCAGTAGCGAGGGCTTAGCGGGAGGGAGGGTGCAGTTCTTC
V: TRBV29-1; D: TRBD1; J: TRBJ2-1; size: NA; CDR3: CSVERGTGGGNEQFF; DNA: TGCAGCGTTGAGAGGGGGACAGGAGGAGGCAATGAGCAGTTCTTC
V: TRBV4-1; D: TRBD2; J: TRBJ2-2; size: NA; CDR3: CASSQMGGRANTGELFF; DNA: TGCGCCAGCAGCCAAATGGGCGGGAGGGCGAACACCGGGGAGCTGTTTTTT
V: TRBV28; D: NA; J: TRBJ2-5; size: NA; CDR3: CASSPQAPGFMETQYF; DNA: TGTGCCAGCAGTCCCCAAGCCCCGGGGTTTATGGAGACCCAGTACTTC
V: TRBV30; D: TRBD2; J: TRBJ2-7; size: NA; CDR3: CAWSVRPGGLDEQYF; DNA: TGTGCCTGGAGTGTAAGGCCGGGGGGACTCGACGAGCAGTACTTC
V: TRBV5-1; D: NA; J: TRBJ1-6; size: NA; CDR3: CASSLAPGLNSPLHF; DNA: TGCGCCAGCAGCTTGGCCCCGGGTCTTAATTCACCCCTCCACTTT
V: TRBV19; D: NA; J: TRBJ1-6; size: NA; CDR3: CASSGGTDYSPLHF; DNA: TGTGCCAGTAGTGGAGGGACGGATTATTCACCCCTCCACTTT
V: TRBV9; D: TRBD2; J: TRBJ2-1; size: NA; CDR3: CASRALAGEYNEQFF; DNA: TGTGCCAGCAGGGCACTAGCGGGAGAATACAATGAGCAGTTCTTC
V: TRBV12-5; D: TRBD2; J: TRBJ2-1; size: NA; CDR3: CASGLAHSGLGTYNEQFF; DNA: TGTGCTAGTGGACTTGCCCATTCGGGACTAGGCACCTACAATGAGCAGTTCTTC